The clone carrying this TCR beta chain has a handful of counts. The data were obtained in a study of regulatory T cells in long-lasting Graves disease. Study background: Patients newly diagnosed with Graves' had been on antithyroid drugs for under 3 months.

Time point denoted: newly diagnosed GD, antithyroid drugs for less than 3 months. The TCR library was prepared using RNA isolated from PBMCs. With iRepertoire HTBI primers and Arm-PCR of CDR3 regions, TCR beta libraries were built. MiXCR, applied by TCRdb to the multiplex PCR reads, yields one record per CDR3 protein. This sample has approximately 350,000 distinct CDR3 sequences, with over 15% found just once. Germline CDR1 and CDR2: SGHTA and FQGNSA. This CDR3 contains 12 residues. Trimming cost V 3 bases and J 6 bases, with 5 bases left between them. These data were also filed under a second study, of T cells in Graves' hyperthyroidism and ophthalmopathy. In that study: A first-round RT-PCR of the TCR CDR3 used the HTBI primer set.

The sequence was collected from a man aged 40-49 years with Graves disease. The sample here was peripheral blood mononuclear cells (PBMCs), taken at new diagnosis, from a patient treated with antithyroid drugs. The gene calls are TRBV7-2 and TRBJ2-2, with unresolved D. The chain's CDR3 is CASSFFSGELFF. The CDR3, as DNA: TGTGCCAGCAGCTTTTTTTCCGGGGAGCTGTTTTTT.